This TCR beta chain was identified during a study of Ad26.COV2.S vaccination and SARS-CoV-2 variants (dated by TCRdb to 2020 to 2022). Background for the entire study: Sequencing of the TCRbeta repertoire served to evaluate the specificity and breadth of SARS-CoV-2-reactive T cell receptors following Ad26.COV2.S vaccination. The TCR-sequenced set comprised around 30 samples: around 20 Ad26.COV2.S vaccine recipients, 5 placebo recipients and 8 SARS-CoV-2 convalescent individuals.

The investigation overall reported the following: Compared with placebo recipients, Ad26.COV2.S recipients showed higher spike-specific TCR breadth (P = 0.0014). Vaccine and placebo recipients had comparable non-spike TCR breadth, which fits with the vaccine containing only spike. Substantial breadth of spike-specific CD8+ and CD4+ T cell responses was reported after vaccination. According to the authors, total T cell responses may have been underestimated by the TCR breadth and depth analyses.

The immunoSEQ Assay was used to sequence TCRbeta CDR3 regions. After extraction, genomic DNA underwent amplification by bias-controlled multiplex PCR, followed by high-throughput sequencing. The authors processed their data as follows. To quantify the absolute abundance of every unique TCRbeta CDR3 region, sequences were collapsed and filtered. T cell fraction was estimated by normalization of TCRbeta template counts to usable DNA, with usable DNA being measured through amplification of reference genes present in all nucleated cells. Repertoire TCRs were annotated as SARS-CoV-2-specific when V gene, CDR3 amino acid sequence and J gene were exactly matched to a known reactive TCR set. The reference SARS-CoV-2 TCR set was obtained from MIRA and was filtered for enrichment in COVID-19-positive ImmuneCODE repertoires, whereby public or cross-reactive TCRs were removed. Based on the MIRA antigens, annotated TCRs were further analysed at the level of specific ORF or position within ORF. Breadth was defined as the number of annotated unique rearrangements divided by the total number of unique productive rearrangements, and depth was defined as the summed frequency of the annotated unique rearrangements. TCR breadth was compared between groups using two-sided Wilcoxon rank-sum tests. This immuneACCESS table, as held by TCRdb, lists in-frame sequences with V and J called but not all clones. Of the missing ones, under half trace to an unresolved V gene in checked studies; the others have no known cause. V, J and clone size are taken as reported in that table, and D and trimming were inferred from the DNA itself. The sample has over 110,000 clones on record, approximately 90% of them singletons. The top ten clones comprise more than 4.5% of the sample.

The sample's time point, from its label and the paper: individuals recovered from natural SARS-CoV-2 infection. Regarding this clone: Its antigen has not been determined. No clone much larger than this one lies a single base away; base qualities are absent.

From cysteine to phenylalanine, the CDR3 is 15 amino acids long. Only the CDR3 part of the read is kept: 45 bases, read in frame from the first base. Trimming takes 2 bases off V and 5 bases off J; junction bases not matched to a gene: 7. The germline V gene (reference sequence) provides CDR1 LNHDA and CDR2 SQIVND. The TCR originated in a human donor who had recovered from COVID-19. This sequence uses TRBV19 and TRBJ2-7, and 9 junction bases match TRBD1. The input for sequencing was peripheral blood, taken after recovery from COVID-19. The base sequence is TGTGCCAGTAGTATAAGGACAGGGGCCTTCCACGAGCAGTACTTC. Its protein product is CASSIRTGAFHEQYF.